Following are 19 T cell receptor beta chains from one sample sequenced in a study of blood T cell repertoires in COVID-19. Produced via immunoSEQ multiplex PCR; TCRdb's table is partial and in-frame only. This repertoire shows more than 250,000 clones, approximately 87% found once; its top ten account for over 4.5%. The sequenced sample consisted of peripheral blood. The receptor set was obtained from a man between 60 and 75 years old who had recovered from COVID-19.

V is TRBV15 and J is TRBJ1-5; TRBD1 might be the D (5 bases). CDR3 size: 15 residues. Germline CDR1 reads LNHNV; CDR2 reads YYDKDF (reference sequence). The ends were cut back, 3 bases at V and 2 bases at J, with 11 bases in the middle. The CDR3 sequence is CATSREGAGNQPQHF. The CDR3 bases are TGTGCCACCAGCAGGGAAGGGGCGGGCAATCAGCCCCAGCATTTT. The variable domain in full, completed from reference TRBV15 and TRBJ1-5, reads DAMVIQNPRYQVTQFGKPVTLSCSQTLNHNVMYWYQQKSSQAPKLLFHYYDKDFNNEADTPDNFQSRRPNTSFCFLDIRSPGLGDTAMYLCATSREGAGNQPQHFGDGTRLSIL.

Remarks on this clone: This same CDR3 is encoded by further DNA sequences in the sample. J is TRBJ2-2 and V is TRBV5-6; D gene ambiguous. Germline assignment: CDR1 SGHDT and CDR2 YYEEEE. This CDR3 is 13 amino acids long. Trimming removed 0 bases at V and 4 bases at J, with 4 bases between. The CDR3 DNA reads as TGTGCCAGCAGCTTGGCCATCACCGGGGAGCTGTTTTTT. Amino acids: CASSLAITGELFF.

The chain has TRBV7-2 and TRBJ1-1; 8 nucleotides line up with TRBD1. Per germline, CDR1 SGHTA and CDR2 FQGNSA. The CDR3 sequence is 15 residues long. With V trimmed by 4 bases and J by 1 base, 5 bases remained unmatched. Here the CDR3 DNA reads TGTGCCAGCAGCTCGAGGACAGGGTGGAACACTGAAGCTTTCTTT. Translation gives CASSSRTGWNTEAFF.

The chain employs TRBV5-1 and TRBJ2-1, with unresolved D. V was trimmed by 0 bases and J by 3 bases, leaving 10 bases between them. This CDR3 is 15 amino acids long. Germline CDR1 SGHRS, CDR2 YFSETQ. For the CDR3, the DNA is TGCGCCAGCAGCTTGGACAGCCGTGACTACAATGAGCAGTTCTTC. Residues: CASSLDSRDYNEQFF. The whole variable domain, remainder taken from reference TRBV5-1 and TRBJ2-1, is KAGVTQTPRYLIKTRGQQVTLSCSPISGHRSVSWYQQTPGQGLQFLFEYFSETQRNKGNFPGRFSGRQFSNSRSEMNVSTLELGDSALYLCASSLDSRDYNEQFFGPGTRLTVL.

The V gene is TRBV19, the J gene TRBJ1-5; unclear D gene. Trimming removed 3 bases at V and 6 bases at J, with 12 bases between. The CDR3 covers 14 residues. Germline-derived CDR1 and CDR2 are LNHDA and SQIVND (reference sequence). The CDR3 is CASSMYEGSQPQHF. The CDR3 DNA follows: TGTGCCAGTAGTATGTATGAGGGATCTCAGCCCCAGCATTTT.

V gene TRBV27 combines with J gene TRBJ1-5; unclear D gene. The germline V and J ends were trimmed by 6 bases and 0 bases, with 12 bases remaining between them. Germline V gene sequence: CDR1 MNHEY, CDR2 SMNVEV (reference sequence). The CDR3 has 15 amino acids. The CDR3 region is CASRLKPDSNQPQHF. The CDR3 nucleotides read TGTGCCAGCAGACTAAAGCCAGATAGCAATCAGCCCCAGCATTTT.

This sequence joins TRBV15 and TRBJ2-5; tentative D call: TRBD2 (6 bases). Germline assignment: CDR1 LNHNV and CDR2 YYDKDF (reference sequence). This CDR3 region has 15 residues. Trimming pared 2 bases from V and 1 base from J, leaving 11 bases between. The CDR3 nucleotides read TGTGCCACCAGCAGATCCCCGGGAGCCCAAGAGACCCAGTACTTC. It is translated as CATSRSPGAQETQYF.

This clone was recorded only once. This rearrangement joins TRBV30 to TRBJ2-1, with TRBD2 identical over 13 bases. This CDR3 region has 14 residues. V shed 5 bases and J 10 bases; nucleotides not matched to a gene: 8. Germline V gene lookup returns CDR1 GTSNPN and CDR2 SVGIG (reference sequence). CDR3 in amino acids: CAWGTSGVSGEQFF. CDR3 in DNA: TGTGCCTGGGGGACTAGCGGGGTGTCGGGCGAGCAGTTCTTC.

This clone was picked up one time. V is TRBV7-6 and J is TRBJ2-2; no reliable D call. Germline CDR1 is SGHVS and CDR2 is FNYEAQ. This CDR3 spans 13 amino acids. Trimming cost V 5 bases and J 4 bases, with 8 bases left between them. CDR3 sequence: CASSPRSTGELFF. Written as DNA, the CDR3 is TGTGCCAGCAGCCCTAGGTCCACCGGGGAGCTGTTTTTT.

This clone was seen only once. V and J are TRBV18 and TRBJ2-5, with TRBD2 identical over 7 bases. V trimming: 1 base; J trimming: 2 bases; junction bases outside the gene matches: 1. The CDR3 consists of 14 residues. Germline values: CDR1 KGHSH, CDR2 LQKENI. CDR3 in amino acids: CASSPQRGQETQYF. The DNA of the CDR3 is TGTGCCAGCTCACCACAGCGGGGACAAGAGACCCAGTACTTC.

The V gene is TRBV2, the J gene TRBJ1-5, with 7 bases that match TRBD1. The CDR3 loop spans 17 amino acids. V trimming: 0 bases; J trimming: 2 bases; junction bases outside the gene matches: 7. Per the germline V gene, CDR1 is SNHLY and CDR2 is FYNNEI. This CDR3 reads CASSEAGQARGNQPQHF. The CDR3 nucleotides read TGTGCCAGCAGTGAAGCAGGACAGGCGAGAGGCAATCAGCCCCAGCATTTT.

The genes are TRBV5-1 and TRBJ2-2; 10 nucleotides agree with TRBD1. The CDR3 runs to 16 residues. V dropped 2 bases and J dropped 3; count of bases not matched to a gene: 4. Per germline, CDR1 SGHRS and CDR2 YFSETQ. CDR3 bases: TGCGCCAGCAGCTTCGGACAGGGGGGGTACACCGGGGAGCTGTTTTTT. Translation gives CASSFGQGGYTGELFF.

This chain connects TRBV19 to TRBJ1-2, with D perhaps TRBD1 (6 bases). V was pared by 7 bases and J by 2 bases, with 14 bases between. Per the germline V gene, CDR1 is LNHDA and CDR2 is SQIVND (reference sequence). The CDR3 totals 14 residues. The CDR3 loop is CASTLRTENYGYTF. In DNA, the CDR3 is TGTGCCAGTACCCTAAGGACAGAGAACTATGGCTACACCTTC.

A single count supports this clone. The gene calls are TRBV24-1 and TRBJ1-5; 8 bases align to TRBD1. Germline lookup yields CDR1 KGHDR and CDR2 SFDVKD. V lost 9 bases to trimming and J lost 6 bases; unmatched junction nucleotides: 9. The CDR3 is made up of 14 amino acids. The CDR3: CATSARGLTQPQHF. Here the CDR3 DNA reads TGTGCCACCTCTGCCAGGGGGCTTACTCAGCCCCAGCATTTT.

V and J are TRBV7-9 and TRBJ2-7, with 12 positions matching TRBD1. This CDR3 is built from 14 residues. Germline assignment: CDR1 SEHNR and CDR2 FQNEAQ (reference sequence). The V gene end was trimmed by 8 bases and the J gene end by 7 bases; junction bases not matched to a gene: 9. This CDR3 is CASGGQGASLEQYF. CDR3 nucleotide sequence: TGTGCCAGCGGGGGACAGGGGGCGTCGTTGGAGCAGTACTTC.

This sequence joins TRBV7-9 and TRBJ1-3; D is undetermined. Germline V gives CDR1 SEHNR, CDR2 FQNEAQ (reference sequence). The CDR3 totals 14 residues. Trimming removed 0 bases from V and 4 bases from J, with 7 bases in between. The CDR3, as DNA: TGTGCCAGCAGCTTAGCGAGTGAGGGAAACACCATATATTTT. Its translation is CASSLASEGNTIYF.

The chain employs TRBV28 and TRBJ1-5; the D gene is possibly TRBD1 (5 bases). Trimming removed 3 bases from V and 1 base from J, with 10 bases in between. From germline, CDR1 is MDHEN and CDR2 SYDVKM. CDR3 length: 15 amino acids. In nucleotides, the CDR3 is TGTGCCAGCAGTTTCATCAGGGTGAGCAATCAGCCCCAGCATTTT. Amino acid sequence: CASSFIRVSNQPQHF.

In this sample, this clone turned up a few times. The chain links TRBV2 to TRBJ1-5, with TRBD1 matching over 8 bases. Looked up from germline, CDR1 is SNHLY and CDR2 is FYNNEI. The ends lost 3 bases at V and 3 bases at J; junction bases unmatched: 7. CDR3 length: 16 amino acids. The CDR3 coding sequence is TGTGCCAGCAGTGACAGACAGGGGATGAACAATCAGCCCCAGCATTTT. Translation gives CASSDRQGMNNQPQHF.

V and J are TRBV2 and TRBJ1-5; 7 bases agree with TRBD1. The ends lost 6 bases at V and 3 bases at J; junction bases unmatched: 8. Germline V gene sequence: CDR1 SNHLY, CDR2 FYNNEI. This CDR3 has 15 residues. The CDR3 reads CASSPGTAVNQPQHF. The CDR3 DNA reads TGTGCCAGCAGCCCCGGGACAGCAGTCAATCAGCCCCAGCATTTT.